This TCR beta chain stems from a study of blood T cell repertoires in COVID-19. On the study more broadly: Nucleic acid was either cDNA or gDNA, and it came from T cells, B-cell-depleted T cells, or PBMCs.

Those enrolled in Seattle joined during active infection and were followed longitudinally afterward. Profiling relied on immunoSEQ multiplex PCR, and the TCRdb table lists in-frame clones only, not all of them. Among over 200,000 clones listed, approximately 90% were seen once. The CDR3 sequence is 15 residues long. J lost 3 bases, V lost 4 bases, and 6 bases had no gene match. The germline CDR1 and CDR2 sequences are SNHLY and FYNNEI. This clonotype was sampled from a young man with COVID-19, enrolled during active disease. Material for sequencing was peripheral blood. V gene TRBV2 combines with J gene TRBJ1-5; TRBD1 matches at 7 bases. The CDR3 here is CASSGDSSFNQPQHF. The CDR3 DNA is TGTGCCAGCAGTGGGGACAGTTCCTTCAATCAGCCCCAGCATTTT.